This T cell receptor (beta chain) is from a study of beta chain features in type 1 diabetes. Sequenced material consisted of expressed TCRB transcripts (all of the isolated RNA was reverse transcribed). Profiling relied on immunoSEQ multiplex PCR, and the TCRdb table lists in-frame clones only, not all of them. The sample consists of approximately 170,000 clones, around 7.8% of them appearing once. Study-wide points: Shortening of TCRB CDR3s, moderate but significant, appeared in all four CD4+ subsets of Type 1 diabetes patients. High-TCR-expressing cells could be over-represented by cDNA sequencing.

In regard to this clone: What it binds is unknown.

The sample taken for sequencing was central memory CD4+ T cells from blood. The sequence came from a woman aged 40-49 years with type 1 diabetes.

The CDR3 sequence is CASLSGLPHTDTQYF. The CDR3 DNA follows: TGTGCCAGCTTGTCGGGACTGCCTCACACAGATACGCAGTATTTT. This chain joins TRBV7-2 and TRBJ2-3; a weak D match, TRBD2 (6 bases). With 8 bases removed from V and 2 bases from J, the gap between germline ends came to 17 bases. The CDR3 is made up of 15 amino acids. Germline V lookup: CDR1 SGHTA, CDR2 FQGNSA. The complete variable domain, with remaining parts taken from reference TRBV7-2 and TRBJ2-3, reads GAGVSQSPSNKVTEKGKDVELRCDPISGHTALYWYRQSLGQGLEFLIYFQGNSAPDKSGLPSDRFSAERTGGSVSTLTIQRTQQEDSAVYLCASLSGLPHTDTQYFGPGTRLTVL.